Below, one T cell receptor (beta chain) is given with its context. Authors' processing steps: Cell counts per sample came from amplifying reference gene primers. Clones were read by immunoSEQ multiplex PCR, and TCRdb kept only the in-frame ones, dropping some. The V and J calls and clone size come from that table; D and trimming were worked out from the DNA. The sample records some 130,000 clones, about 80% being singletons. These data belong to a study of blood T cell repertoires in COVID-19. Study details: Material from acute and convalescent COVID-19 was sourced from the United States, Italy and Spain. PBMCs, B-cell-depleted T cells, or T cells were the source of the cDNA or gDNA that made up the material.

V lost 3 bases and J 7 bases, leaving 7 bases between the germline ends. The CDR3 runs 12 residues. Germline V gene data show CDR1 as SNHLY and CDR2 as FYNNEI. The sequencing sample was made of peripheral blood. This clonotype was obtained from a man between 60 and 70 years old with acute or convalescent COVID-19. This chain uses TRBV2 with TRBJ1-5; no clear D gene. The CDR3 reads CASSESGQPQHF. The CDR3 nucleotides are TGTGCCAGCAGTGAGAGCGGCCAGCCCCAGCATTTT.